This TCR beta chain was found in a study of blood T cell repertoires in COVID-19. In the study overall: The United States, Italy and Spain supplied acute and convalescent COVID-19 samples. Sample material is recorded as cDNA or gDNA derived from T cells, B-cell-depleted T cells, or PBMCs.

How the authors handled the data: Quantification of nucleated cells was approximated via reference gene primer amplification. TCRdb keeps only in-frame clones here, not all; method: immunoSEQ multiplex PCR. That table supplies the V and J calls and clone size; D and trimming were determined from the DNA. The sample consists of fewer than 120,000 clones, roughly nine tenths of them appearing once. The CDR3 sequence is 15 residues long. V lost 0 bases and J lost 0, with 7 bases in between. Per the germline V gene, CDR1 is SGHNT and CDR2 is YYREEE (reference sequence). This sequence joins TRBV5-4 and TRBJ2-1; D is possibly TRBD1 (6 bases). The receptor comes from a human donor in a cohort sampled during active COVID-19. What was sequenced was peripheral blood. Here the CDR3 DNA reads TGTGCCAGCAGCTTGGAGGACAGCTCCTACAATGAGCAGTTCTTC. Translation: CASSLEDSSYNEQFF.